The sequence of this TCR beta chain was determined in a study of graft-versus-host responses after intestinal transplantation. Across the study: All recipients got anti-thymocyte globulin induction, then tacrolimus and steroids for roughly three years.

Whole-study results and caveats: Early after transplant, HvG declines were associated with peak levels of circulating GvH clones. Some GvH clones were seen earlier in gut or blood, suggesting intestinal origin.

This clone was counted a few times. The antigen is unknown. TCRdb keeps only in-frame clones here, not all; method: immunoSEQ multiplex PCR. The sample carries over 80,000 clones, about 83% recorded once. This receptor was obtained from a human patient who received an intestinal transplant, so some T cells may come from the graft donor. The sequences come from PBMCs, collected 255 days after intestinal transplant.

The CDR3 loop is CASSQPRGSGDEQYF. The CDR3 DNA reads TGTGCCAGCAGCCAACCCCGCGGGTCCGGTGACGAGCAGTACTTC. The gene calls are TRBV14 and TRBJ2-7; D is possibly TRBD2 (5 bases). V dropped 2 bases and J dropped 5 bases, with 16 bases sitting between them. Per germline, CDR1 SGHDN and CDR2 FVKESK. The CDR3 has 15 amino acids.